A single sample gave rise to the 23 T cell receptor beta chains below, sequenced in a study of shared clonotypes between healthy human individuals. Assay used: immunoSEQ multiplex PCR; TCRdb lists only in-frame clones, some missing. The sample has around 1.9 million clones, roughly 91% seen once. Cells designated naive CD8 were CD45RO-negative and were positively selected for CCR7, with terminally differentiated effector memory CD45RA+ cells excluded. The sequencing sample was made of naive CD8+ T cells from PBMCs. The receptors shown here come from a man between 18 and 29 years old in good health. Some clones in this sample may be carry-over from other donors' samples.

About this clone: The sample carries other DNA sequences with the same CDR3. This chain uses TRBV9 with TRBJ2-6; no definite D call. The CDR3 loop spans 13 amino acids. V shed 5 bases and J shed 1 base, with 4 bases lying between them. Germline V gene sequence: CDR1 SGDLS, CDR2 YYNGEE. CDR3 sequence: CASSRSGANVLTF. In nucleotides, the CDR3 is TGTGCCAGCAGTCGGTCTGGGGCCAACGTCCTGACTTTC.

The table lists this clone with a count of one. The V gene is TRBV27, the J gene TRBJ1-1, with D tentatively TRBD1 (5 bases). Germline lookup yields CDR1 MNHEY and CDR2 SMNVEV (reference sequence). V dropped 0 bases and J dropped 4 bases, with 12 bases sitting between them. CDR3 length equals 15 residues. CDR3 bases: TGTGCCAGCAGTTTATCCTCTGAAGGGGCCACTGAAGCTTTCTTT. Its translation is CASSLSSEGATEAFF.

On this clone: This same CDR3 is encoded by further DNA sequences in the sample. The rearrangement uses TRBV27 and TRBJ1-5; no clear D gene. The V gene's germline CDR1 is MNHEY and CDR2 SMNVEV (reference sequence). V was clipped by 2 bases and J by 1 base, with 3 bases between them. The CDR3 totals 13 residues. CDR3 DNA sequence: TGTGCCAGCAGTTTAGTGAGCAATCAGCCCCAGCATTTT. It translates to CASSLVSNQPQHF.

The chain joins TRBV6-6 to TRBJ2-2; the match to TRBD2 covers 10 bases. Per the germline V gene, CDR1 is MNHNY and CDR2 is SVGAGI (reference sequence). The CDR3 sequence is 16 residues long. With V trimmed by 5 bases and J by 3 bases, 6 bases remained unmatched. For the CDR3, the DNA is TGTGCCAGCAGTCCTATAGCGGGAGGCTACACCGGGGAGCTGTTTTTT. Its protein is CASSPIAGGYTGELFF.

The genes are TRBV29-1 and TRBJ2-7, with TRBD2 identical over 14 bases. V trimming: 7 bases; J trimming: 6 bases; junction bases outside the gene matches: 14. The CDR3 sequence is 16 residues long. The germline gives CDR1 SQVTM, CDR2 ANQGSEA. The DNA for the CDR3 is TGCAGCGCCAGGGGTACGGGGACTAGCGGGAGTTCCGAGCAGTACTTC. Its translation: CSARGTGTSGSSEQYF.

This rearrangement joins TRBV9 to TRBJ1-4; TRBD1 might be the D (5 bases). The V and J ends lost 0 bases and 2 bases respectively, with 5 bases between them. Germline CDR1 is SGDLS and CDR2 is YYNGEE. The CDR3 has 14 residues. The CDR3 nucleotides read TGTGCCAGCAGCGTAGGACAGACTAATGAAAAACTGTTTTTT. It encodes CASSVGQTNEKLFF.

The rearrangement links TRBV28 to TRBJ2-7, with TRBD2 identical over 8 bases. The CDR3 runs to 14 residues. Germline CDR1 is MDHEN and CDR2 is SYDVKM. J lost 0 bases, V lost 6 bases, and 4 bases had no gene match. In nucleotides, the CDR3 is TGTGCCAGCAGACTAGCGGATGCCTCCTACGAGCAGTACTTC. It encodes CASRLADASYEQYF.

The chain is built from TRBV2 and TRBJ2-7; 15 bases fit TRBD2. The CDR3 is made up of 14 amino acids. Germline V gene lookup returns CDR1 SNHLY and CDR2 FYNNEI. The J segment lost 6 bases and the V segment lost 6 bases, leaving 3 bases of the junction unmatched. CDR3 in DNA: TGTGCCAGCAGGGGGGGACTAGCGGGAGGCGAGCAGTACTTC. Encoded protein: CASRGGLAGGEQYF.

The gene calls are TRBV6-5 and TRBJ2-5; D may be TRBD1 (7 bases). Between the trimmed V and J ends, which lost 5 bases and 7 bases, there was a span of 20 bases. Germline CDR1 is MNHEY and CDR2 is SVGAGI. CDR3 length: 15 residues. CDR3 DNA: TGTGCCAGCAGTCTCCCGGAGGGGGCTTTTGGGACCCAGTACTTC. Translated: CASSLPEGAFGTQYF.

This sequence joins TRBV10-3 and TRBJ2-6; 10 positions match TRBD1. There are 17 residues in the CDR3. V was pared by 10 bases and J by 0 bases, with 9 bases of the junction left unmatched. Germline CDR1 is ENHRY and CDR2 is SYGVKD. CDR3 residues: CATSPGTGVSGANVLTF. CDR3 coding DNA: TGTGCCACCTCTCCCGGGACAGGGGTCTCTGGGGCCAACGTCCTGACTTTC.

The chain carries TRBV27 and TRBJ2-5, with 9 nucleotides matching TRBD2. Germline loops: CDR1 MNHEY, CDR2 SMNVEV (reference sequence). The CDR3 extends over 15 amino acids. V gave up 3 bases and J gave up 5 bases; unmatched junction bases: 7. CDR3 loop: CASSFSSGIGETQYF. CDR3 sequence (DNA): TGTGCCAGCAGTTTCTCTAGCGGGATAGGGGAGACCCAGTACTTC.

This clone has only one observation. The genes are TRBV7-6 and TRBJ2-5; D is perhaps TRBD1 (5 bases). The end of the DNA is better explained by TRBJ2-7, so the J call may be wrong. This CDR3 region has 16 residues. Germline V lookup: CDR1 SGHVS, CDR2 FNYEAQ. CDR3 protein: CASSSSGSGKDYEQYF. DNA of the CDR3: TGTGCCAGCAGCTCTAGTGGTTCAGGGAAGGACTACGAGCAGTACTTC.

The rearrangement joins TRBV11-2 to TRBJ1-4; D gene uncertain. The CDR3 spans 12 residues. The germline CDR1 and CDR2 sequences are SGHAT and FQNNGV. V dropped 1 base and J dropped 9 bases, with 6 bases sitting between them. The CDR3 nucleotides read TGTGCCAGCAGCTTAGGTCACAAAAAACTGTTTTTT. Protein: CASSLGHKKLFF.

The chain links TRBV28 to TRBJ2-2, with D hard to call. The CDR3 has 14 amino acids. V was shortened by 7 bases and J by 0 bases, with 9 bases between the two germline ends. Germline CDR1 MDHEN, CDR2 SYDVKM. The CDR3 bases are TGTGCCAGCAAAACAGACGCGAACACCGGGGAGCTGTTTTTT. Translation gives CASKTDANTGELFF.

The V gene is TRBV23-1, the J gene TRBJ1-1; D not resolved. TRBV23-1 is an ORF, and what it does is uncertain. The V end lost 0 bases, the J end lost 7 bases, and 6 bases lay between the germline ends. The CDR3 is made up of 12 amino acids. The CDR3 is CASSQSISEAFF. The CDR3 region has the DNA TGCGCCAGCAGTCAATCGATCAGTGAAGCTTTCTTT.

The CDR3 DNA follows: TGTGCCAGCAGTGAAGCGGGGGACAGTCGAGAGACCCAGTACTTC. Translating it yields CASSEAGDSRETQYF. The chain carries TRBV2 and TRBJ2-5; the match to TRBD1 covers 7 bases. V trimming: 0 bases; J trimming: 4 bases; junction bases outside the gene matches: 5. Germline V gene data show CDR1 as SNHLY and CDR2 as FYNNEI. The CDR3 spans 15 residues.

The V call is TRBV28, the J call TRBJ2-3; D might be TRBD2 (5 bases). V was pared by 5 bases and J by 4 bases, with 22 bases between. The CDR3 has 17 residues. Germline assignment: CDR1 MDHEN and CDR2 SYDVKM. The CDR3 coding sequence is TGTGCCAGCAGTCCGCAATATGGACTGGGAGTTTCAGATACGCAGTATTTT. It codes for CASSPQYGLGVSDTQYF.

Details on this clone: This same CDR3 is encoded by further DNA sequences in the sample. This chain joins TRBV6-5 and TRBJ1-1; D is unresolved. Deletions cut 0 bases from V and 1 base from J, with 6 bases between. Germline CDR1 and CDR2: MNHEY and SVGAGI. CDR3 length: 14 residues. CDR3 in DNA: TGTGCCAGCAGTTACTCGAAAGGGAACACTGAAGCTTTCTTT. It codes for CASSYSKGNTEAFF.

CDR3 DNA sequence: TGTGCCAGCGGGGGACTAGATTTAGATACGCAGTATTTT. Amino acid sequence: CASGGLDLDTQYF. The rearrangement uses TRBV6-6 and TRBJ2-3; TRBD2 agrees at 8 bases. The CDR3 is made up of 13 amino acids. The germline V gene encodes CDR1 MNHNY and CDR2 SVGAGI (reference sequence). After removal of 8 bases from V and 5 bases from J, the junction contained 6 bases not matched to a gene.

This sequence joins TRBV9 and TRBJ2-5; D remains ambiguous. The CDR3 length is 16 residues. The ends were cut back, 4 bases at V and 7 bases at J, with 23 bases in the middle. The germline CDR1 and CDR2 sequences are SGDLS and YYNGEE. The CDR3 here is CASSPSNKGPAGTQYF. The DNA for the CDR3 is TGTGCCAGCAGCCCCAGCAACAAGGGCCCGGCAGGGACCCAGTACTTC.

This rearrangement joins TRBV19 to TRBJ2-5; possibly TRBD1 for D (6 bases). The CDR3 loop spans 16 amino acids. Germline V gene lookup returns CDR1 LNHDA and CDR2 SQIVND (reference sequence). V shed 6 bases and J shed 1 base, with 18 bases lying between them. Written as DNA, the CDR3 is TGTGCCAGTAGCGAGAGTACAGGGTTGGGCCAAGAGACCCAGTACTTC. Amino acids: CASSESTGLGQETQYF.

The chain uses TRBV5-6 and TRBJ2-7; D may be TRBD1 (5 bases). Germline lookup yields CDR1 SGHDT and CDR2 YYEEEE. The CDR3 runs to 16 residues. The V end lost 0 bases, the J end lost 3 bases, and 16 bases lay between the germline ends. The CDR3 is CASSLASGQGSYEQYF. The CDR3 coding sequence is TGTGCCAGCAGCTTGGCGTCCGGGCAGGGAAGCTACGAGCAGTACTTC.

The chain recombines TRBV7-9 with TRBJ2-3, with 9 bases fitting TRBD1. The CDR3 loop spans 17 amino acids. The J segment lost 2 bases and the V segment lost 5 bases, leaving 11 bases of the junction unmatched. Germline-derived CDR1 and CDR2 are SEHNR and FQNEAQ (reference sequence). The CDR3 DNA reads TGTGCCAGCAGCCCCCGGGCGGGGGACAGGGTCACAGATACGCAGTATTTT. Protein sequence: CASSPRAGDRVTDTQYF.